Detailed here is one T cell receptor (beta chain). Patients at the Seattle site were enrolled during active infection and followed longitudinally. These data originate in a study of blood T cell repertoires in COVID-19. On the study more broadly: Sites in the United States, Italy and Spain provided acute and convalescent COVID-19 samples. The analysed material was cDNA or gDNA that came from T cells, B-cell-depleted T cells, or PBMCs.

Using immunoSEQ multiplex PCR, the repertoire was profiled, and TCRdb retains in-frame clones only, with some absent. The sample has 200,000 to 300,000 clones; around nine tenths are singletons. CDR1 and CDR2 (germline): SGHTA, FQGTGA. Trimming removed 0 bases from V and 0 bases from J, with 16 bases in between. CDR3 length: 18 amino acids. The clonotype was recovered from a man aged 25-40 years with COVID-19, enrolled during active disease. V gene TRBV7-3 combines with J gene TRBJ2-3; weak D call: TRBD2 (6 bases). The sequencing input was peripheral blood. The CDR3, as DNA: TGTGCCAGCAGCTTAACCCCCCTAGCGAGTCCTAGCACAGATACGCAGTATTTT. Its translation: CASSLTPLASPSTDTQYF.